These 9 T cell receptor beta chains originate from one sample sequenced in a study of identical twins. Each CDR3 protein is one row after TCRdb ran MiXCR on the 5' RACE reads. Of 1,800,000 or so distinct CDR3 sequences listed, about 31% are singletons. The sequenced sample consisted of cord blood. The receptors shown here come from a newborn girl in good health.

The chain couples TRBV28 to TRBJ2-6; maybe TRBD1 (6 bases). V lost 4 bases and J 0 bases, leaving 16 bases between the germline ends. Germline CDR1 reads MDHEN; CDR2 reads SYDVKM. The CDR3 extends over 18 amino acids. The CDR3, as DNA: TGTGCCAGCAGTTACCGGGGACAACCCCTCTCTGGGGCCAACGTCCTGACTTTC. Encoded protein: CASSYRGQPLSGANVLTF.

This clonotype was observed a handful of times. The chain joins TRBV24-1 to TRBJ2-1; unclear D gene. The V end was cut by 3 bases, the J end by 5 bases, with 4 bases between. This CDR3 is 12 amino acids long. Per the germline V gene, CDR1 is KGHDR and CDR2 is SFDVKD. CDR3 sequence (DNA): TGTGCCACCAGTGATCGGGACAATGAGCAGTTCTTC. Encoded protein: CATSDRDNEQFF.

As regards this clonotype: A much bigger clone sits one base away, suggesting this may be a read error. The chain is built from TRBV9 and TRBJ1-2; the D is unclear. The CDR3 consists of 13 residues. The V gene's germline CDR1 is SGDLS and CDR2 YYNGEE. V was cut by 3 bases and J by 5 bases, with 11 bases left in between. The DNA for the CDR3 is TGTGCCAGCAGCGCGGACCTCGTGTATGGCTACACCTTC. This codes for CASSADLVYGYTF.

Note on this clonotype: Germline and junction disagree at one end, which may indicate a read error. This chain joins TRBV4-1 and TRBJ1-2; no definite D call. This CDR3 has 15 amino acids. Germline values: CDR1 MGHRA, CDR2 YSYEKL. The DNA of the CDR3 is TGCGCCAGCAGCCAAGTTTCGGATCCTAACTATGACTACACCTTC. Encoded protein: CASSQVSDPNYDYTF.

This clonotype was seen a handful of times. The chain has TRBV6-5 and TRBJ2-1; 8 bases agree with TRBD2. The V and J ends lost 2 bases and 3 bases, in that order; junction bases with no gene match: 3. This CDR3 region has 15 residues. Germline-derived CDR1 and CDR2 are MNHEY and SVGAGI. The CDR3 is CASSYGGLDYNEQFF. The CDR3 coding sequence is TGTGCCAGCAGTTACGGGGGACTAGACTACAATGAGCAGTTCTTC.

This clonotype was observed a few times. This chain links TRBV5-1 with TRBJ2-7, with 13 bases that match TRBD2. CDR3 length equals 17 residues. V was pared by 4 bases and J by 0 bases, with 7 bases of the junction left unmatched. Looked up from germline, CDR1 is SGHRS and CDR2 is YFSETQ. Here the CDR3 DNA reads TGCGCCAGCAGCACCGGGACTAGCGGGGCGGGCTCCTACGAGCAGTACTTC. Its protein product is CASSTGTSGAGSYEQYF.

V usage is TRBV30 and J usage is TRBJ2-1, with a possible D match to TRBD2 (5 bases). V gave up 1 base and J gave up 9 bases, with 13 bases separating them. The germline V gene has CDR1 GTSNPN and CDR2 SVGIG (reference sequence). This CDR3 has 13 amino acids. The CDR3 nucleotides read TGTGCCTGGAGTGCCCGGGCGGGCCGTGAGCAGTTCTTC. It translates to CAWSARAGREQFF. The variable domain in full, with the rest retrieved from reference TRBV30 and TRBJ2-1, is SQTIHQWPATLVQPVGSPLSLECTVEGTSNPNLYWYRQAAGRGLQLLFYSVGIGQISSEVPQNLSASRPQDRQFILSSKKLLLSDSGFYLCAWSARAGREQFFGPGTRLTVL.

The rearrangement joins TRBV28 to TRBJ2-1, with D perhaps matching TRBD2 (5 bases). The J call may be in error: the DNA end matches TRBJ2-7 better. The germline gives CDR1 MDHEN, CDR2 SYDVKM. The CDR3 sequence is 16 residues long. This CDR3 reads CASSLCGKQNYNEQYF. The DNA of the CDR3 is TGTGCCAGCAGTTTATGCGGGAAGCAGAATTACAATGAGCAGTACTTC.

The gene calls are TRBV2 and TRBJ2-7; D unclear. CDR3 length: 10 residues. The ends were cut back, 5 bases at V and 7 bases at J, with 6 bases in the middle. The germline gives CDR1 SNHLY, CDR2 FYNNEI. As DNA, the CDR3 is TGTGCCAGCAGTCGTGGGGAGCAGTACTTC. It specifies CASSRGEQYF.